This is a list of T cell receptor beta chains from one sample in a study of cytomegalovirus exposure and HLA in healthy donors. Only in-frame clones appear in the TCRdb table, and some are missing; sequencing was by immunoSEQ multiplex PCR. Listed are about 130,000 clones; around 2.7% falls within the top ten. The sample taken for sequencing was PBMCs. These TCRs come from a man aged 25 to 45 in good health and CMV-seronegative. The CDR3 runs from the conserved cysteine through the conserved F or W. Fields, in order: D gene, J gene, V gene, CDR3 length, CDR3 protein, CDR3 DNA. The D gene is left open where the match is weak.

d_call: TRBD2
j_call: TRBJ2-7
v_call: TRBV6-1
cdr3_length: 15
cdr3_aa: CASSEIGGSSYEQYF
cdr3_nt: TGTGCCAGCAGCGAAATAGGCGGGAGCTCCTACGAGCAGTACTTC

d_call: -
j_call: TRBJ2-1
v_call: TRBV4-3
cdr3_length: 14
cdr3_aa: CASSQGQVRDEQFF
cdr3_nt: TGCGCCAGCAGCCAAGGGCAGGTGAGAGATGAGCAGTTCTTC

d_call: -
j_call: TRBJ1-1
v_call: TRBV2
cdr3_length: 14
cdr3_aa: CASRQGGIDTEAFF
cdr3_nt: TGTGCCAGCAGGCAGGGAGGGATCGACACTGAAGCTTTCTTT

d_call: -
j_call: TRBJ2-3
v_call: TRBV19
cdr3_length: 13
cdr3_aa: CASSSLRTDTQYF
cdr3_nt: TGTGCCAGTAGTAGCCTACGCACAGATACGCAGTATTTT

d_call: -
j_call: TRBJ2-2
v_call: TRBV7-3
cdr3_length: 16
cdr3_aa: CASSLEPGHNTGELFF
cdr3_nt: TGTGCCAGCAGCTTAGAACCGGGACACAACACCGGGGAGCTGTTTTTT

d_call: -
j_call: TRBJ2-2
v_call: TRBV18
cdr3_length: 13
cdr3_aa: CASSPETGGELFF
cdr3_nt: TGTGCCAGCTCACCAGAAACTGGCGGGGAGCTGTTTTTT

d_call: -
j_call: TRBJ2-7
v_call: TRBV27
cdr3_length: 17
cdr3_aa: CASSPRGGGSQEDEQYF
cdr3_nt: TGTGCCAGCAGTCCCCGAGGGGGTGGGAGTCAGGAGGACGAGCAGTACTTC

d_call: -
j_call: TRBJ2-1
v_call: TRBV25-1
cdr3_length: 13
cdr3_aa: CASSDSRRNEQFF
cdr3_nt: TGTGCCAGCAGTGACTCTCGGCGGAATGAGCAGTTCTTC

d_call: -
j_call: TRBJ2-6
v_call: TRBV7-9
cdr3_length: 14
cdr3_aa: CASLRGSGANVLTF
cdr3_nt: TGTGCCAGTCTCAGGGGTTCTGGGGCCAATGTCCTGACTTTC

d_call: -
j_call: TRBJ1-1
v_call: TRBV19
cdr3_length: 13
cdr3_aa: CASRQSLNTEAFF
cdr3_nt: TGTGCCAGTAGACAGAGTCTGAACACTGAAGCTTTCTTT

d_call: TRBD1
j_call: TRBJ1-2
v_call: TRBV4-2
cdr3_length: 15
cdr3_aa: CASSDRDRERVSNTF
cdr3_nt: TGTGCCAGCAGCGACCGGGACAGGGAACGTGTTTCTAATACCTTC

d_call: -
j_call: TRBJ2-7
v_call: TRBV4-3
cdr3_length: 16
cdr3_aa: CASSQDVTGRVYEQYF
cdr3_nt: TGCGCCAGCAGCCAAGATGTGACGGGCAGGGTTTACGAGCAGTACTTC

d_call: -
j_call: TRBJ2-5
v_call: TRBV7-8
cdr3_length: 14
cdr3_aa: CASTIPVGAETQYF
cdr3_nt: TGTGCCAGCACTATACCCGTGGGGGCGGAGACCCAGTACTTC

d_call: TRBD1
j_call: TRBJ2-7
v_call: TRBV4-2
cdr3_length: 19
cdr3_aa: CASSQDILRVGTGVYEQYF
cdr3_nt: TGTGCCAGCAGCCAAGATATACTTCGCGTGGGGACAGGGGTTTACGAGCAGTACTTC

d_call: TRBD2
j_call: TRBJ2-1
v_call: TRBV4-1
cdr3_length: 14
cdr3_aa: CASSLGSGRREQFF
cdr3_nt: TGCGCCAGCAGCTTGGGAAGCGGGAGGAGGGAGCAGTTCTTC

d_call: TRBD1
j_call: TRBJ1-2
v_call: TRBV7-9
cdr3_length: 15
cdr3_aa: CASSLENTGAQGYTF
cdr3_nt: TGTGCCAGCAGCTTAGAGAATACAGGGGCGCAGGGCTACACCTTC

d_call: TRBD2
j_call: TRBJ2-1
v_call: TRBV19
cdr3_length: 15
cdr3_aa: CASSIASGKPREQFF
cdr3_nt: TGTGCCAGTAGTATCGCTAGCGGAAAACCTCGAGAGCAGTTCTTC

d_call: TRBD2
j_call: TRBJ2-7
v_call: TRBV7-9
cdr3_length: 15
cdr3_aa: CASSFTSGSSYEQYF
cdr3_nt: TGTGCCAGCAGCTTTACTAGCGGGAGCTCCTACGAGCAGTACTTC

d_call: TRBD2
j_call: TRBJ2-2
v_call: TRBV4-1
cdr3_length: 17
cdr3_aa: CASSFQTSGTNTGELFF
cdr3_nt: TGCGCCAGCAGCTTCCAGACTAGCGGGACTAACACCGGGGAGCTGTTTTTT

d_call: -
j_call: TRBJ1-1
v_call: TRBV4-1
cdr3_length: 14
cdr3_aa: CASSQAQRDTEAFF
cdr3_nt: TGCGCCAGCAGCCAAGCCCAGCGGGACACTGAAGCTTTCTTT

d_call: -
j_call: TRBJ1-4
v_call: TRBV18
cdr3_length: 15
cdr3_aa: CASSPRGLTNEKLFF
cdr3_nt: TGTGCCAGCTCACCCCGCGGACTGACTAATGAAAAACTGTTTTTT

d_call: TRBD2
j_call: TRBJ2-7
v_call: TRBV7-8
cdr3_length: 16
cdr3_aa: CASSLEERGGPSEQYF
cdr3_nt: TGTGCCAGCAGCTTAGAGGAGCGGGGAGGCCCCTCCGAGCAGTACTTC

d_call: -
j_call: TRBJ2-3
v_call: TRBV7-2
cdr3_length: 14
cdr3_aa: CASRTATSTDTQYF
cdr3_nt: TGTGCCAGTAGGACAGCTACTAGCACAGATACGCAGTATTTT

d_call: -
j_call: TRBJ2-1
v_call: TRBV25-1
cdr3_length: 13
cdr3_aa: CASTSGRHNEQFF
cdr3_nt: TGTGCCAGCACCAGCGGGCGGCACAATGAGCAGTTCTTC

d_call: TRBD2
j_call: TRBJ2-7
v_call: TRBV5-6
cdr3_length: 19
cdr3_aa: CASSFGILAGGPRIHEQYF
cdr3_nt: TGTGCCAGCAGCTTTGGTATCCTAGCGGGAGGCCCGCGTATCCACGAGCAGTACTTC

d_call: TRBD1
j_call: TRBJ1-2
v_call: TRBV7-9
cdr3_length: 15
cdr3_aa: CASSRILTGAEGYTF
cdr3_nt: TGTGCCAGCAGCAGAATATTGACAGGGGCGGAGGGCTACACCTTC

d_call: TRBD2
j_call: TRBJ2-1
v_call: TRBV4-2
cdr3_length: 15
cdr3_aa: CASSQRLAGEHEQFF
cdr3_nt: TGTGCCAGCAGCCAACGACTAGCGGGAGAGCATGAGCAGTTCTTC

d_call: -
j_call: TRBJ2-7
v_call: TRBV29-1
cdr3_length: 13
cdr3_aa: CSVEEQARGEQYF
cdr3_nt: TGCAGCGTTGAAGAACAGGCTAGGGGCGAGCAGTACTTC

d_call: -
j_call: TRBJ2-7
v_call: TRBV28
cdr3_length: 12
cdr3_aa: CASSTGQYEQYF
cdr3_nt: TGTGCCAGCAGTACAGGGCAGTACGAGCAGTACTTC

d_call: TRBD2
j_call: TRBJ2-3
v_call: TRBV11-2
cdr3_length: 15
cdr3_aa: CASSFTLGGADTQYF
cdr3_nt: TGTGCCAGCAGCTTCACCTTGGGGGGGGCAGATACGCAGTATTTT

d_call: TRBD1
j_call: TRBJ1-4
v_call: TRBV6-1
cdr3_length: 17
cdr3_aa: CASSVDRGRATNEKLFF
cdr3_nt: TGTGCCAGCAGTGTGGACAGGGGGCGGGCAACTAATGAAAAACTGTTTTTT

d_call: -
j_call: TRBJ1-2
v_call: TRBV10-3
cdr3_length: 13
cdr3_aa: CAISGYRDYGYTF
cdr3_nt: TGTGCCATCAGTGGTTACAGGGACTATGGCTACACCTTC

d_call: TRBD1
j_call: TRBJ2-7
v_call: TRBV19
cdr3_length: 14
cdr3_aa: CASSTGQGPYEQYF
cdr3_nt: TGTGCCAGTAGTACGGGACAGGGGCCCTACGAGCAGTACTTC

d_call: TRBD1
j_call: TRBJ2-2
v_call: TRBV25-1
cdr3_length: 18
cdr3_aa: CASSDPTGGLANTGELFF
cdr3_nt: TGTGCCAGCAGTGACCCTACAGGGGGCCTCGCGAACACCGGGGAGCTGTTTTTT

d_call: -
j_call: TRBJ1-2
v_call: TRBV11-2
cdr3_length: 14
cdr3_aa: CASSPPGAGYGYTF
cdr3_nt: TGTGCCAGCAGCCCGCCAGGGGCGGGCTATGGCTACACCTTC

d_call: TRBD1
j_call: TRBJ2-7
v_call: TRBV30
cdr3_length: 13
cdr3_aa: CAWNRDRGYEQYF
cdr3_nt: TGTGCCTGGAACCGGGACAGGGGGTACGAGCAGTACTTC

d_call: TRBD1
j_call: TRBJ1-1
v_call: TRBV5-1
cdr3_length: 17
cdr3_aa: CASSLGLGQVGNTEAFF
cdr3_nt: TGCGCCAGCAGTCTCGGCCTTGGACAGGTGGGGAACACTGAAGCTTTCTTT

d_call: TRBD1
j_call: TRBJ1-5
v_call: TRBV15
cdr3_length: 18
cdr3_aa: CATSRDSNTGDSNQPQHF
cdr3_nt: TGTGCCACCAGCAGAGATTCGAATACAGGGGATAGCAATCAGCCCCAGCATTTT

d_call: -
j_call: TRBJ2-1
v_call: TRBV6-1
cdr3_length: 15
cdr3_aa: CASSEGNGRAYEQFF
cdr3_nt: TGTGCCAGCAGTGAAGGAAACGGGAGAGCGTATGAGCAGTTCTTC

d_call: TRBD2
j_call: TRBJ2-7
v_call: TRBV4-2
cdr3_length: 15
cdr3_aa: CASSQGAGETYEQYF
cdr3_nt: TGTGCCAGCAGCCAAGGTGCGGGAGAGACCTACGAGCAGTACTTC

d_call: TRBD2
j_call: TRBJ2-1
v_call: TRBV19
cdr3_length: 15
cdr3_aa: CASSIRTSGIHEQFF
cdr3_nt: TGTGCCAGTAGTATAAGGACTAGCGGGATTCATGAGCAGTTCTTC

d_call: -
j_call: TRBJ2-1
v_call: TRBV5-1
cdr3_length: 16
cdr3_aa: CASSPENPRAYNEQFF
cdr3_nt: TGCGCCAGCAGCCCCGAAAACCCCAGGGCCTACAATGAGCAGTTCTTC

d_call: -
j_call: TRBJ2-1
v_call: TRBV10-1
cdr3_length: 13
cdr3_aa: CASNFQGNNEQFF
cdr3_nt: TGCGCCAGCAACTTCCAGGGGAACAATGAGCAGTTCTTC

d_call: -
j_call: TRBJ1-1
v_call: TRBV18
cdr3_length: 12
cdr3_aa: CASSQTGPEAFF
cdr3_nt: TGTGCCAGCTCACAAACAGGGCCTGAAGCTTTCTTT

d_call: -
j_call: TRBJ1-1
v_call: TRBV21-1
cdr3_length: 15
cdr3_aa: CASILPIQGGTEAFF
cdr3_nt: TGTGCCAGCATCCTTCCGATTCAAGGGGGCACTGAAGCTTTCTTT

d_call: TRBD1
j_call: TRBJ2-5
v_call: TRBV7-9
cdr3_length: 15
cdr3_aa: CASSAVQGWQETQYF
cdr3_nt: TGTGCCAGCAGCGCAGTACAGGGGTGGCAAGAGACCCAGTACTTC

d_call: TRBD2
j_call: TRBJ2-3
v_call: TRBV6-5
cdr3_length: 16
cdr3_aa: CASSYSGRASTDTQYF
cdr3_nt: TGTGCCAGCAGTTACTCCGGGAGGGCTAGCACAGATACGCAGTATTTT

d_call: TRBD2
j_call: TRBJ2-1
v_call: TRBV5-1
cdr3_length: 14
cdr3_aa: CASSVTSGRPGQFF
cdr3_nt: TGCGCCAGCAGCGTAACTAGCGGGAGGCCCGGCCAGTTCTTC

d_call: -
j_call: TRBJ2-7
v_call: TRBV14
cdr3_length: 14
cdr3_aa: CASSLPMYPYEQYF
cdr3_nt: TGTGCCAGCAGCCTCCCTATGTATCCCTACGAGCAGTACTTC

d_call: TRBD2
j_call: TRBJ2-3
v_call: TRBV11-2
cdr3_length: 12
cdr3_aa: CASTSSGNTQYF
cdr3_nt: TGTGCCAGCACCTCCAGCGGGAATACGCAGTATTTT

d_call: -
j_call: TRBJ2-7
v_call: TRBV13
cdr3_length: 15
cdr3_aa: CASNSAGLSSYEQYF
cdr3_nt: TGTGCCAGCAACTCGGCAGGGCTGAGCTCCTACGAGCAGTACTTC

d_call: TRBD1
j_call: TRBJ2-2
v_call: TRBV11-2
cdr3_length: 17
cdr3_aa: CASSLDRGGRLTGELFF
cdr3_nt: TGTGCCAGCAGCTTAGATCGAGGGGGCAGACTTACCGGGGAGCTGTTTTTT

d_call: TRBD1
j_call: TRBJ1-6
v_call: TRBV28
cdr3_length: 13
cdr3_aa: CASSSGQGLPLHF
cdr3_nt: TGTGCCAGCAGTTCCGGACAGGGGTTACCCCTCCACTTT